Sequencing of this T cell receptor (beta chain) was carried out in a study of PD-L1 blockade in urothelial cancer. As for time point: peripheral blood 6 weeks after treatment start. Sequencing used immunoSEQ multiplex PCR; TCRdb keeps in-frame clones, though not all of them. The data contain fewer than 90,000 clones, roughly 90% of them singletons. The source material was PBMCs, sampled around atezolizumab (anti-PD-L1) treatment. The sequence was obtained from a woman older than 75 with urothelial cancer.

The CDR3 sequence is CASSGMGQGNYGYTF. CDR3 nucleotides: TGTGCCAGCAGCGGGATGGGACAGGGGAACTATGGCTACACCTTC. The rearrangement uses TRBV28 and TRBJ1-2; 10 bases fit TRBD1. Germline V gives CDR1 MDHEN, CDR2 SYDVKM. The ends lost 6 bases at V and 2 bases at J; junction bases unmatched: 6. The CDR3 extends over 15 amino acids.